One and the same sample provided the 18 T cell receptor beta chains below, sequenced in a study of blood T cells in healthy people across ages. The authors ran a second PCR of about 6 to 11 cycles using a sample-barcoded 5' primer and a J-beta primer mix. One entry per CDR3 protein, called by TCRdb with MiXCR from the 5' RACE reads. The table records 700,000 to 850,000 distinct CDR3 sequences, 40% to 65% of them present only once. Sequencing was done on a sample of blood. These receptor sequences come from an elderly man in good health.

V usage is TRBV7-9 and J usage is TRBJ2-7; TRBD2 matches 8 bases. The V gene's germline CDR1 is SEHNR and CDR2 FQNEAQ (reference sequence). V lost 0 bases and J lost 4; bases outside the gene matches: 5. CDR3 size: 15 residues. CDR3 amino acids: CASSLALAGKYEQYF. CDR3 in DNA: TGTGCCAGCAGCTTAGCGCTAGCGGGCAAGTACGAGCAGTACTTC.

The chain joins TRBV5-1 to TRBJ2-5, with D perhaps assigned TRBD1 or TRBD2 (6 bases each). The CDR3 has 13 amino acids. From germline, CDR1 is SGHRS and CDR2 YFSETQ. The germline V and J ends were trimmed by 4 bases and 11 bases, with 18 bases remaining between them. The CDR3 DNA sequence: TGCGCCAGCAGCGTAAACAGGGTACGGGAGCAGTACTTC. This gives the protein CASSVNRVREQYF.

The chain uses TRBV5-1 and TRBJ2-1; 11 bases fit TRBD2. Germline lookup yields CDR1 SGHRS and CDR2 YFSETQ. V lost 0 bases, J lost 0 bases, and 2 bases stayed unmatched. The CDR3 runs to 17 residues. The CDR3 region is CASSLVLAGGSYNEQFF. The CDR3, as DNA: TGCGCCAGCAGCTTGGTTCTAGCGGGGGGCTCCTACAATGAGCAGTTCTTC.

This clonotype was detected only once. V usage is TRBV29-1 and J usage is TRBJ2-7; perhaps TRBD2 as D (6 bases). The CDR3 spans 13 residues. V lost 6 bases and J lost 3, with 15 bases in between. In germline, CDR1 is SQVTM, CDR2 ANQGSEA. The CDR3 region has the DNA TGCAGCGTCCGTCGGGGGTTTGACTACGAGCAGTACTTC. Protein sequence: CSVRRGFDYEQYF.

This clonotype was seen a handful of times. The V call is TRBV7-6, the J call TRBJ1-1, with D possibly TRBD1 on 5 matching bases. The germline gives CDR1 SGHVS, CDR2 FNYEAQ. V dropped 4 bases and J dropped 8 bases, with 20 bases sitting between them. The CDR3 spans 15 residues. Here the CDR3 DNA reads TGTGCCAGCAGCTCCCAACTCCACGGCGGGGGGGAAGCTTTCTTT. Translation: CASSSQLHGGGEAFF.

This clonotype was counted only a few times. V usage is TRBV20-1 and J usage is TRBJ1-6; 11 bases map to TRBD1. The CDR3 is made up of 15 amino acids. Germline V CDR1 and CDR2: DFQATT, SNEGSKA (reference sequence). V gave up 1 base and J gave up 7 bases; unmatched junction bases: 3. This CDR3 reads CSARAGQGANSPLHF. CDR3 DNA: TGCAGTGCTAGAGCCGGACAGGGGGCGAATTCACCCCTCCACTTT.

The chain uses TRBV6-1 and TRBJ2-3; 11 bases map to TRBD1. The CDR3 extends over 14 amino acids. The germline gives CDR1 MNHNS, CDR2 SASEGT. The V gene end was trimmed by 6 bases and the J gene end by 5 bases; junction bases not matched to a gene: 4. The CDR3 DNA is TGTGCCAGCAGGGGGACAGGGGGGCAAGATACGCAGTATTTT. It translates to CASRGTGGQDTQYF.

The chain combines TRBV25-1 with TRBJ2-4, with D possibly matching TRBD2 (6 bases). Per germline, CDR1 MGHDK and CDR2 SYGVNS. Trimming took off 7 bases at V and 4 bases at J, with 11 bases between the two ends. The CDR3 loop spans 13 amino acids. The CDR3 nucleotides are TGTGCCAGCACCGATCGGGGGAAAAACATTCAGTACTTC. Translating it yields CASTDRGKNIQYF. The full variable domain, completed using reference TRBV25-1 and TRBJ2-4, is EADIYQTPRYLVIGTGKKITLECSQTMGHDKMYWYQQDPGMELHLIHYSYGVNSTEKGDLSSESTVSRIRTEHFPLTLESARPSHTSQYLCASTDRGKNIQYFGAGTRLSVL.

The chain recombines TRBV27 with TRBJ2-6; 8 positions agree with TRBD2. The junction had 4 bases not matched to a gene; V was cut back by 7 bases and J by 2 bases. The CDR3 is 15 residues long. The V gene's germline CDR1 is MNHEY and CDR2 SMNVEV (reference sequence). The CDR3 loop is CASTGAGAGANVLTF. DNA of the CDR3: TGTGCCAGCACCGGAGCGGGGGCTGGGGCCAACGTCCTGACTTTC.

This clonotype was picked up a small number of times. The chain is built from TRBV5-1 and TRBJ1-1; D remains ambiguous. The germline CDR1 and CDR2 sequences are SGHRS and YFSETQ. The CDR3 loop spans 14 amino acids. The ends were cut back, 0 bases at V and 3 bases at J, with 9 bases in the middle. CDR3 DNA sequence: TGCGCCAGCAGCTTGGTCTCTGGGGACACTGAAGCTTTCTTT. As protein: CASSLVSGDTEAFF.

This clonotype was seen a handful of times. The chain joins TRBV4-2 to TRBJ2-1, with 7 bases identical to TRBD2. CDR1 and CDR2 (germline): LGHNA, YNFKEQ. V shed 0 bases, J shed 5 bases, and the junction held 4 bases outside the gene matches. The CDR3 spans 15 residues. The CDR3 protein is CASSQDTSGDNEQFF. CDR3 nucleotide sequence: TGTGCCAGCAGCCAAGATACCAGCGGGGACAATGAGCAGTTCTTC.

This chain joins TRBV7-9 and TRBJ2-7; D is unclear. CDR3 size: 13 residues. The germline gives CDR1 SEHNR, CDR2 FQNEAQ (reference sequence). V was shortened by 8 bases and J by 0 bases, with 11 bases between the two germline ends. CDR3 loop: CASSDLTSYEQYF. The CDR3 region has the DNA TGTGCCAGCTCGGACCTGACCTCCTACGAGCAGTACTTC.

This chain joins TRBV21-1 and TRBJ2-6; no check of the table's D call, TRBD2, against the DNA was made. TRBV21-1 is tagged as a pseudogene. CDR3 size: 17 residues. The CDR3 bases are TGTGCCAGCTTAGGGCTAGCGGGAGATTCTGGGGCCAACGTCCCGACTTTC. Its translation: CASLGLAGDSGANVPTF.

V usage is TRBV6-5 and J usage is TRBJ2-1; tentatively, D is TRBD2 (5 bases). Germline CDR1 MNHEY, CDR2 SVGAGI. The V and J ends lost 5 bases and 0 bases respectively, with 14 bases between them. This CDR3 has 16 amino acids. The CDR3 loop reads CASSHPSGSSYNEQFF. CDR3 DNA sequence: TGTGCCAGCAGTCACCCCAGTGGGAGCTCCTACAATGAGCAGTTCTTC.

The sample holds one count of this clonotype. The rearrangement uses TRBV4-1 and TRBJ1-2; the D gene is possibly TRBD1 (6 bases). The CDR3 extends over 16 amino acids. With 0 bases removed from V and 8 bases from J, the gap between germline ends came to 19 bases. Germline assignment: CDR1 MGHRA and CDR2 YSYEKL. This CDR3 is CASSQESVAGAGGYTF. Written as DNA, the CDR3 is TGCGCCAGCAGCCAAGAATCAGTTGCAGGGGCGGGAGGCTACACCTTC.

This chain joins TRBV7-3 and TRBJ2-2; no definite D call. From germline, CDR1 is SGHTA and CDR2 FQGTGA. Trimming shortened V by 5 bases and J by 4 bases, and 8 bases separated the two germline ends. This CDR3 has 13 residues. The CDR3, as DNA: TGTGCCAGCAGCCCCTCGGTCACCGGGGAGCTGTTTTTT. It is translated as CASSPSVTGELFF.

This chain uses TRBV9 with TRBJ2-7; D may be TRBD1 or TRBD2 (5 bases each). V was pared by 0 bases and J by 0 bases, with 10 bases between. The length of the CDR3 is 15 residues. The germline CDR1 and CDR2 sequences are SGDLS and YYNGEE. Here the CDR3 DNA reads TGTGCCAGCAGCGTAGCGGGGACCGTCTCCTACGAGCAGTACTTC. This sequence encodes CASSVAGTVSYEQYF. Complete variable domain (other parts from reference TRBV9 and TRBJ2-7): DSGVTQTPKHLITATGQRVTLRCSPRSGDLSVYWYQQSLDQGLQFLIQYYNGEERAKGNILERFSAQQFPDLHSELNLSSLELGDSALYFCASSVAGTVSYEQYFGPGTRLTVT.

The chain uses TRBV18 and TRBJ2-5; weak D call: TRBD1 (6 bases). Looked up from germline, CDR1 is KGHSH and CDR2 is LQKENI. The V and J ends lost 3 bases and 11 bases respectively, with 13 bases between them. The CDR3 length is 12 residues. The CDR3 coding sequence is TGTGCCAGCTCACCCGACAGGAATGAGCAGTACTTC. It specifies CASSPDRNEQYF.